These T cell receptor beta chains were read from a single sample in a study of blood T cell repertoires in COVID-19. Only in-frame clones appear in the TCRdb table, and some are missing; sequencing was by immunoSEQ multiplex PCR. Of approximately 88,000 clones detected, more than 80% appear once; the ten largest clones hold 19%. The sequencing sample was made of peripheral blood. Receptor source: a woman older than 75 with acute or convalescent COVID-19. The CDR3 runs from the conserved cysteine through the conserved F or W.

TRBV5-5 | CASSLGQGPGYTF
TRBV7-6 | CASSQQRSTEAFF
TRBV7-2 | CASSLGLAGRQETQYF
TRBV5-1 | CASSLGQLQETQYF
TRBV2 | CASSGTSGGDEQFF
TRBV4-2 | CASSQVVYRTGGTEAFF
TRBV2 | CASRTRNTEAFF
TRBV12-3/TRBV12-4 | CASSHTYEQFF
TRBV6-5 | CASRRDRGGDEQYF
TRBV3-1/TRBV3-2 | CASSRRLAGASYNEQFF
TRBV18 | CASSPQGAMEQFF
TRBV7-9 | CASSLGRSPLHF
TRBV5-1 | CASSLAGTGGEETQYF
TRBV9 | CASSVGRDRDNTEAFF
TRBV3-1/TRBV3-2 | CASSRNGLGFEQYF
TRBV28 | CASSTRQGNEKLFF
TRBV7-7 | CASSLTSVTDTQYF
TRBV3-1/TRBV3-2 | CASSQYKWSGTADEQYF
TRBV9 | CASSVTSGLTYNEQFF
TRBV9 | CASSGSGGRIVGYTF
TRBV2 | CASSVTEYNSPLHF
TRBV7-8 | CASSLGIRSSYEQYF
TRBV27 | CASRRGREETQYF